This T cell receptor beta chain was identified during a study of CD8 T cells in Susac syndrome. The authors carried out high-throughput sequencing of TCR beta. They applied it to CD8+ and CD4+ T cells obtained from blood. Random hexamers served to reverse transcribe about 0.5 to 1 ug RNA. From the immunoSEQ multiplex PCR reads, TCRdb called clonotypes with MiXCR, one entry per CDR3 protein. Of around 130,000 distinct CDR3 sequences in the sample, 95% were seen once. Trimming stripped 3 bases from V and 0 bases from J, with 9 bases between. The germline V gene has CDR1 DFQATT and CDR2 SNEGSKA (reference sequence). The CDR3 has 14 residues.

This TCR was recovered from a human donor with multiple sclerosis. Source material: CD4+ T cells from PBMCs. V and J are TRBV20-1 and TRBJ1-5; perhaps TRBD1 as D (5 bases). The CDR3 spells CSARTDYSNQPQHF. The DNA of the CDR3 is TGCAGTGCTAGGACAGATTATAGCAATCAGCCCCAGCATTTT.